The 5 T cell receptor beta chains below were found in one sample sequenced in a study of identical twins. MiXCR, applied by TCRdb to the 5' RACE reads, yields one record per CDR3 protein. The profile shows roughly 240,000 distinct CDR3 sequences, roughly 7% of them singletons. These data also featured in a second study, about yellow fever vaccine responses in identical twins.

Input material: memory (CD45RO+) T cells sorted from blood. The receptor source for this set is a woman aged 18-30 years in good health.

This clonotype has a count of ten or more. The chain's CDR3 is CASSLSGTRGYNEQFF. CDR3 sequence (DNA): TGCGCCAGCAGCTTGAGCGGGACTAGGGGTTACAATGAGCAGTTCTTC. This chain uses TRBV5-1 with TRBJ2-1; 8 bases are a match to TRBD2. There are 16 residues in the CDR3. Trimming took 1 base from V and 4 from J; bases not matched to a gene: 7. The V gene's germline CDR1 is SGHRS and CDR2 YFSETQ.

The chain couples TRBV2 to TRBJ2-5; the match to TRBD1 covers 7 bases. Germline V gene sequence: CDR1 SNHLY, CDR2 FYNNEI. The V and J ends lost 1 base and 10 bases, in that order; junction bases with no gene match: 9. This CDR3 spans 14 amino acids. CDR3 DNA: TGTGCCAGCAGTGAAGAAAAGGGGGCAGGGGGCCAGTACTTC. It is translated as CASSEEKGAGGQYF.

The chain employs TRBV6-2 or TRBV6-3 and TRBJ2-1; no definite D call. CDR1 and CDR2 from the germline V gene are MNHEY and SVGEGT. The ends were cut back, 5 bases at V and 10 bases at J, with 21 bases in the middle. This CDR3 is 15 amino acids long. The CDR3 nucleotides are TGTGCCAGCAGTGGCGACCAACACAATGAGCAAGAGCAGTTCTTC. Residues: CASSGDQHNEQEQFF.

Only a few counts were recorded for this clonotype. The genes are TRBV29-1 and TRBJ2-6; 7 bases match TRBD1. After removal of 8 bases from V and 0 bases from J, the junction contained 10 bases not matched to a gene. Looked up from germline, CDR1 is SQVTM and CDR2 is ANQGSEA. The CDR3 has 16 amino acids. CDR3 sequence (DNA): TGCAGCATAAGGGGGCCGAATAACTCTGGGGCCAACGTCCTGACTTTC. Translation gives CSIRGPNNSGANVLTF. The variable domain in full, with the rest retrieved from reference TRBV29-1 and TRBJ2-6, is SAVISQKPSRDICQRGTSLTIQCQVDSQVTMMFWYRQQPGQSLTLIATANQGSEATYESGFVIDKFPISRPNLTFSTLTVSNMSPEDSSIYLCSIRGPNNSGANVLTFGAGSRLTVL.

This clonotype was recorded at least ten times. The genes are TRBV12-3 or TRBV12-4 and TRBJ2-2, with 8 bases matching TRBD2. V gave up 2 bases and J gave up 3 bases; unmatched junction bases: 2. This CDR3 region has 15 residues. The CDR3 DNA sequence: TGTGCCAGCAGTTTACTCGGGGGGGACACCGGGGAGCTGTTTTTT. Amino acids: CASSLLGGDTGELFF.